The clone carrying this TCR beta chain was detected only a few times. Its antigen remains unidentified. TCR beta VDJ and CDR3 profiles were obtained from a genomic DNA template. Via MiXCR, TCRdb re-called the reads, giving one row per CDR3 protein. The repertoire consists of some 200,000 distinct CDR3 sequences, with approximately 50% occurring once and the leading ten covering about 9.5%. These data originate in a study of CD8+CD57+ T cells in acquired aplastic anemia. Overall study findings and caveats: A set of around 30 CD8+ CDR3 sequences was shared between patients and controls, and these sequences appeared highly expressed in patients.

An expansion of CD8+CD57+ cells by flow cytometry had been shown in patients chosen for sequencing. CDR3 size: 14 residues. Trimming cost V 3 bases and J 2 bases, with 11 bases left between them. Germline values: CDR1 ENHRY, CDR2 SYGVKD. The receptor was derived from a human donor with aplastic anemia. The gene calls are TRBV10-3 and TRBJ2-7; weak D call: TRBD1 (6 bases). The specimen sequenced was sorted CD4+, CD8+, or CD8+CD57+ T cells (not recorded which) from PBMCs. DNA for the CDR3: TGTGCCATCAGTGACCAACAGGGACCCTACGAGCAGTACTTC. It codes for CAISDQQGPYEQYF.